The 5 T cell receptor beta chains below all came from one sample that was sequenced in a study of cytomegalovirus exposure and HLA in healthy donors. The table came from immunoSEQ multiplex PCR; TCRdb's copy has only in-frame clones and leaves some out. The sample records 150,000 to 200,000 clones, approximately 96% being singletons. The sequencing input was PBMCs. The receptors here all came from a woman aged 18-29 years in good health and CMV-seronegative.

The CDR3 loop is CASSSGQPNQPQHF. The DNA of the CDR3 is TGTGCCAGCAGCTCGGGACAGCCCAATCAGCCCCAGCATTTT. This sequence joins TRBV7-8 and TRBJ1-5, with TRBD1 identical over 7 bases. CDR3 length equals 14 residues. With 4 bases clipped from V and 3 bases from J, the junction kept 3 bases outside the gene matches. The germline CDR1 and CDR2 sequences are SGHVS and FQNEAQ.

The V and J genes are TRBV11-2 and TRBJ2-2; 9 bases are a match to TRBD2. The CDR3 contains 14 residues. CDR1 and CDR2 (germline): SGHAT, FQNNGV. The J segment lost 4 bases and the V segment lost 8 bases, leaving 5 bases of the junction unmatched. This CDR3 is CASERGAATGELFF. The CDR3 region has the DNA TGTGCCAGCGAGCGGGGGGCTGCCACCGGGGAGCTGTTTTTT. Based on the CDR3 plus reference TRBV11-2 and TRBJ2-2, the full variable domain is EAGVAQSPRYKIIEKRQSVAFWCNPISGHATLYWYQQILGQGPKLLIQFQNNGVVDDSQLPKDRFSAERLKGVDSTLKIQPAKLEDSAVYLCASERGAATGELFFGEGSRLTVL.

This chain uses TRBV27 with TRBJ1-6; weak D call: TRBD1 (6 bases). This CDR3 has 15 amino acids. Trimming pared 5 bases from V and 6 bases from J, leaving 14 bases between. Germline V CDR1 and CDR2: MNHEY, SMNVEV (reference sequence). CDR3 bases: TGTGCCAGCAGTCGCGGACAGATCCTTAATTCACCCCTCCACTTT. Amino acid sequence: CASSRGQILNSPLHF.

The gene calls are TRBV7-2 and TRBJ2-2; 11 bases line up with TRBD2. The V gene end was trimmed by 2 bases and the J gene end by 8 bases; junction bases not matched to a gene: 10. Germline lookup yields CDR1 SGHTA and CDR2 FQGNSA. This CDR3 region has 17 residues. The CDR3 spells CASSLQTSGGGKGELFF. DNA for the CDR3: TGTGCCAGCAGCTTACAAACTAGCGGGGGAGGGAAGGGGGAGCTGTTTTTT.

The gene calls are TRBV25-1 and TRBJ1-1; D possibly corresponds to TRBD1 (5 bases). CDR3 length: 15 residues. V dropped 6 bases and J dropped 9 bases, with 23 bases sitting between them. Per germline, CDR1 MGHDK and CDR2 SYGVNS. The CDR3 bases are TGTGCCAGCAGGCAGTATATTATTTGGACACATCAAGCTTTCTTT. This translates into CASRQYIIWTHQAFF.